Listed here are 12 T cell receptor beta chains from one sample, sequenced in a study of identical twins. TCRdb ran MiXCR on the 5' RACE reads and lists one entry per CDR3 protein. The sample shows 1.5 million to 2 million distinct CDR3 sequences, roughly a third of them seen only once. Specimen: cord blood. Receptors were obtained from a newborn girl in good health.

This clonotype has a handful of counts. This chain uses TRBV4-1 with TRBJ2-1; 7 nucleotides align to TRBD2. The CDR3 contains 15 residues. V dropped 4 bases and J dropped 2; count of bases not matched to a gene: 5. Germline V CDR1 and CDR2: MGHRA, YSYEKL. CDR3 nucleotide sequence: TGCGCCAGCAGCCTAGGACTAGTCCCCTACAATGAGCAGTTCTTC. Translated: CASSLGLVPYNEQFF.

This chain uses TRBV5-6 with TRBJ2-1, with 7 bases matching TRBD2. CDR3 length equals 15 residues. J lost 6 bases, V lost 0 bases, and 6 bases had no gene match. Germline lookup yields CDR1 SGHDT and CDR2 YYEEEE. The CDR3 nucleotides are TGTGCCAGCAGCTTGGGAGGACTAGGGCCCAATGAGCAGTTCTTC. The encoded protein is CASSLGGLGPNEQFF.

The chain links TRBV28 to TRBJ1-3, with 7 bases identical to TRBD1. Germline V gene sequence: CDR1 MDHEN, CDR2 SYDVKM. This CDR3 is built from 16 residues. J lost 7 bases, V lost 3 bases, and 12 bases had no gene match. CDR3 nucleotides: TGTGCCAGCAGTTTGGGAAGGGGGCGAGTGCGGAACACCATATATTTT. This codes for CASSLGRGRVRNTIYF.

This clonotype was seen more than once but under ten times. The chain has TRBV5-1 and TRBJ2-5, with D perhaps TRBD1 or TRBD2 (5 bases each). Per the germline V gene, CDR1 is SGHRS and CDR2 is YFSETQ. V lost 4 bases and J 4 bases, leaving 20 bases between the germline ends. CDR3 length equals 16 residues. In DNA form, the CDR3 reads TGCGCCAGCAGCGCCGTGCCCGGGTCGGGGCGAGAGACCCAGTACTTC. Translating gives CASSAVPGSGRETQYF.

This chain joins TRBV12-3 or TRBV12-4 and TRBJ2-2; D uncertain. This CDR3 spans 18 amino acids. V lost 4 bases, J lost 2 bases, and 20 bases lay in between. The CDR3 loop is CASSSLARVSLNTGELFF. The CDR3 DNA sequence: TGTGCCAGCAGTTCCCTTGCTAGGGTCAGCCTCAACACCGGGGAGCTGTTTTTT.

The table lists this clonotype with a few counts. The chain joins TRBV25-1 to TRBJ1-1, with TRBD1 identical over 11 bases. Germline V gene sequence: CDR1 MGHDK, CDR2 SYGVNS. The length of the CDR3 is 15 residues. With 2 bases clipped from V and 4 bases from J, the junction kept 3 bases outside the gene matches. The CDR3 DNA sequence: TGTGCCAGCAGTGAACTTGGGACAGGGGGCACTGAAGCTTTCTTT. This translates into CASSELGTGGTEAFF. The full variable domain, its missing parts supplied by reference TRBV25-1 and TRBJ1-1, is EADIYQTPRYLVIGTGKKITLECSQTMGHDKMYWYQQDPGMELHLIHYSYGVNSTEKGDLSSESTVSRIRTEHFPLTLESARPSHTSQYLCASSELGTGGTEAFFGQGTRLTVV.

The V call is TRBV10-3, the J call TRBJ2-5, with D possibly being TRBD2 (6 bases). This CDR3 spans 13 amino acids. Trimming removed 0 bases from V and 4 bases from J, with 6 bases in between. CDR1 is ENHRY and CDR2 is SYGVKD in the germline V gene. The CDR3 region has the DNA TGTGCCATCAGTGAGTCGGGACTAGAGACCCAGTACTTC. Its translation is CAISESGLETQYF.

This chain uses TRBV20-1 with TRBJ2-1; D may be TRBD1 (6 bases). Trimming took off 6 bases at V and 0 bases at J, with 9 bases between the two ends. The CDR3 has 13 residues. In germline, CDR1 is DFQATT, CDR2 SNEGSKA (reference sequence). CDR3 residues: CSATGHSYNEQFF. Written as DNA, the CDR3 is TGCAGTGCCACGGGACACTCCTACAATGAGCAGTTCTTC.

The chain joins TRBV15 to TRBJ2-1; TRBD1 agrees at 11 bases. There are 17 residues in the CDR3. CDR1 and CDR2 (germline): LNHNV, YYDKDF (reference sequence). With 5 bases clipped from V and 0 bases from J, the junction kept 6 bases outside the gene matches. CDR3 coding DNA: TGTGCCACCAGCGGGGGACAGGGGGGACTCTCCTACAATGAGCAGTTCTTC. Its protein product is CATSGGQGGLSYNEQFF.

The table lists this clonotype with a few counts. The chain links TRBV10-1 to TRBJ2-3; D possibly uses TRBD1 or TRBD2 (5 bases each). With 3 bases removed from V and 2 bases from J, the gap between germline ends came to 9 bases. CDR1 and CDR2 (germline): WNHNN, SYGVQD (reference sequence). The CDR3 is 14 amino acids. CDR3 DNA: TGCGCCAGCAGTGAAAGGGACCCCACAGATACGCAGTATTTT. This encodes CASSERDPTDTQYF.

The chain has TRBV25-1 and TRBJ1-2, with D hard to call. Trimming cost V 1 base and J 4 bases, with 10 bases left between them. This CDR3 is 14 amino acids long. CDR1 MGHDK and CDR2 SYGVNS come from the germline V gene. CDR3 nucleotides: TGTGCCAGCAGTGAATGGGGAGTGGGCTATGGCTACACCTTC. It codes for CASSEWGVGYGYTF.

This clonotype has only a few counts. The chain carries TRBV14 and TRBJ2-7; D is unclear. V was trimmed by 4 bases and J by 3 bases, leaving 7 bases between them. Germline-derived CDR1 and CDR2 are SGHDN and FVKESK. The CDR3 is made up of 12 amino acids. The chain's CDR3 is CASSPMGYEQYF. The CDR3 DNA reads as TGTGCCAGCAGCCCTATGGGCTACGAGCAGTACTTC. Based on the CDR3 plus reference TRBV14 and TRBJ2-7, the full variable domain is EAGVTQFPSHSVIEKGQTVTLRCDPISGHDNLYWYRRVMGKEIKFLLHFVKESKQDESGMPNNRFLAERTGGTYSTLKVQPAELEDSGVYFCASSPMGYEQYFGPGTRLTVT.